This T cell receptor beta chain came from a study of cytomegalovirus exposure and HLA in healthy donors. Overall study context: The Caucasian-associated ancestry cluster held roughly 81% of 398 genotyped donors.

PCR was performed using 60 Vbeta and 13 Jbeta primers. The assay was immunoSEQ multiplex PCR, and TCRdb's table has in-frame clones only and misses some. Among around 200,000 clones listed, over 70% were seen once. The CDR3 covers 14 residues. As to this clone: Its antigen is not identified.

Points from the study as a whole: Investigators reported about 160 TCR beta chains as tied to cytomegalovirus. As a later analysis revealed, most CMV-associated TCR beta chains appeared HLA-restricted.

This clonotype was sampled from a man aged 50-59 years in good health and CMV-seronegative. The genes are TRBV21-1 and TRBJ2-5; the table calls TRBD2, which could not be checked here. TRBV21-1 is assigned pseudogene status. The sequenced sample consisted of PBMCs. CDR3 region: CASSGLAGRETQYF. The CDR3 region has the DNA TGTGCCAGCAGCGGACTAGCGGGGAGGGAGACCCAGTACTTC.